The clone carrying this T cell receptor beta chain showed up just a few times. Its antigen is unidentified. The CDR3 has 14 amino acids. Per the germline V gene, CDR1 is MGHRA and CDR2 is YSYEKL. The V gene lost 4 bases and the J gene lost 0 bases, with 7 bases spanning the gap. This entry is derived from a study of CD8 T cells in ankylosing spondylitis. Points from the study as a whole: Within ankylosing spondylitis blood, a TCR beta motif made up of seven to nine highly homologous variants appeared to be characteristic. Several of the motif variants were reported before in synovial fluid and blood from reactive arthritis. Matched ankylosing spondylitis synovial fluid reportedly showed significant enrichment of disease-linked clones.

A single record per CDR3 protein comes from TCRdb applying MiXCR to the 5' RACE reads. Seen here are under 150,000 distinct CDR3 sequences, about 15% observed once, and the top ten hold 33%. J is TRBJ1-5 and V is TRBV4-1; no clear D. The material sequenced was blood, either unsorted or a sorted T cell fraction (not recorded which). The receptor was isolated from a male donor with ankylosing spondylitis. The DNA for the CDR3 is TGCGCCAGCAGCCCCGCAGGTAGCAATCAGCCCCAGCATTTT. It translates to CASSPAGSNQPQHF.